The 9 T cell receptor beta chains below all came from one sample that was sequenced in a study of blood T cell repertoires in COVID-19. Profiling relied on immunoSEQ multiplex PCR, and the TCRdb table lists in-frame clones only, not all of them. The sample has a few hundred thousand clones; around 86% are singletons. Sample: peripheral blood. Receptors originate from a woman aged 50 to 65 with COVID-19, enrolled during active disease.

The chain combines TRBV5-6 with TRBJ1-6; D uncertain. CDR1 is SGHDT, CDR2 YYEEEE, per germline. The CDR3 contains 12 residues. V lost 7 bases to trimming and J lost 6 bases, with 8 bases between them. CDR3 protein: CASGLFNSPLHF. The DNA of the CDR3 is TGTGCCAGCGGGCTCTTTAATTCACCCCTCCACTTT. The full variable domain, its missing parts supplied by reference TRBV5-6 and TRBJ1-6, is DAGVTQSPTHLIKTRGQQVTLRCSPKSGHDTVSWYQQALGQGPQFIFQYYEEEERQRGNFPDRFSGHQFPNYSSELNVNALLLGDSALYLCASGLFNSPLHFGNGTRLTVT.

The chain joins TRBV19 to TRBJ1-5; D possibly corresponds to TRBD1 (6 bases). Germline V gene sequence: CDR1 LNHDA, CDR2 SQIVND (reference sequence). The CDR3 runs 14 residues. Trimming shortened V by 4 bases and J by 8 bases, and 15 bases separated the two germline ends. Here the CDR3 reads CASSRTDEREPQHF. The CDR3 bases are TGTGCCAGTAGTAGGACAGATGAAAGGGAGCCCCAGCATTTT.

The table lists this clone with a count of one. The same CDR3 can be traced to other DNA sequences in this sample. J is TRBJ1-6 and V is TRBV7-9; 8 bases are shared with TRBD1. The V and J ends lost 5 bases and 8 bases, in that order; junction bases with no gene match: 8. The CDR3 contains 15 residues. Germline CDR1 SEHNR, CDR2 FQNEAQ (reference sequence). The CDR3, as DNA: TGTGCCAGCAGCCCGGGAGGCAGGGGGCATTCACCCCTCCACTTT. Protein: CASSPGGRGHSPLHF.

The rearrangement uses TRBV5-4 and TRBJ1-1, with D possibly being TRBD1 (5 bases). Per germline, CDR1 SGHNT and CDR2 YYREEE (reference sequence). V was cut by 0 bases and J by 6 bases, with 9 bases left in between. CDR3 size: 13 residues. CDR3 bases: TGTGCCAGCAGCTTGGCGGGGGAGGCTGAAGCTTTCTTT. Translating gives CASSLAGEAEAFF. The entire variable domain, with the rest obtained from reference TRBV5-4 and TRBJ1-1, is as follows: ETGVTQSPTHLIKTRGQQVTLRCSSQSGHNTVSWYQQALGQGPQFIFQYYREEENGRGNFPPRFSGLQFPNYSSELNVNALELDDSALYLCASSLAGEAEAFFGQGTRLTVV.

The chain couples TRBV28 to TRBJ2-7; 9 bases are a match to TRBD2. The CDR3 covers 14 residues. Germline V CDR1 and CDR2: MDHEN, SYDVKM. With 6 bases clipped from V and 5 bases from J, the junction kept 8 bases outside the gene matches. CDR3: CASRLAGGRDEQYV. The CDR3, as DNA: TGTGCCAGCAGACTAGCGGGCGGGAGAGACGAGCAGTACGTC.

The rearrangement joins TRBV19 to TRBJ1-1; 7 bases agree with TRBD1. The CDR3 contains 15 residues. CDR1 LNHDA and CDR2 SQIVND come from the germline V gene (reference sequence). The V segment lost 7 bases and the J segment 0 bases; nucleotides outside the gene matches: 8. CDR3 nucleotides: TGTGCCAGTAAACACAGGGGTGGAATGAACACTGAAGCTTTCTTT. Protein: CASKHRGGMNTEAFF.

The chain combines TRBV6-6 with TRBJ1-5, with 7 bases matching TRBD1. Trimming at V came to 5 bases and at J to 3 bases, leaving 4 bases not matched to a gene. Germline CDR1 reads MNHNY; CDR2 reads SVGAGI (reference sequence). The CDR3 covers 14 residues. CDR3 sequence reads: CASSGQVDNQPQHF. The CDR3 DNA reads TGTGCCAGCAGTGGACAGGTGGACAATCAGCCCCAGCATTTT.

The chain combines TRBV5-4 with TRBJ1-1; TRBD1 matches at 8 bases. V lost 0 bases to trimming and J lost 0 bases; unmatched junction nucleotides: 4. CDR1 is SGHNT and CDR2 is YYREEE in the germline V gene (reference sequence). The CDR3 has 16 amino acids. The CDR3, as DNA: TGTGCCAGCAGCTTGGACAGGGGGGTGATGAACACTGAAGCTTTCTTT. This codes for CASSLDRGVMNTEAFF. Variable domain in full (rest from reference TRBV5-4 and TRBJ1-1): ETGVTQSPTHLIKTRGQQVTLRCSSQSGHNTVSWYQQALGQGPQFIFQYYREEENGRGNFPPRFSGLQFPNYSSELNVNALELDDSALYLCASSLDRGVMNTEAFFGQGTRLTVV.

The chain carries TRBV12-5 and TRBJ2-1, with 8 positions matching TRBD1. This CDR3 is 13 amino acids long. Per germline, CDR1 LGHNT and CDR2 FRNRAP. The junction had 5 bases not matched to a gene; V was cut back by 1 base and J by 12 bases. CDR3 protein: CASGLGLGTGQFF. The CDR3 DNA reads TGTGCTAGTGGTTTGGGGTTGGGGACAGGGCAGTTCTTC.